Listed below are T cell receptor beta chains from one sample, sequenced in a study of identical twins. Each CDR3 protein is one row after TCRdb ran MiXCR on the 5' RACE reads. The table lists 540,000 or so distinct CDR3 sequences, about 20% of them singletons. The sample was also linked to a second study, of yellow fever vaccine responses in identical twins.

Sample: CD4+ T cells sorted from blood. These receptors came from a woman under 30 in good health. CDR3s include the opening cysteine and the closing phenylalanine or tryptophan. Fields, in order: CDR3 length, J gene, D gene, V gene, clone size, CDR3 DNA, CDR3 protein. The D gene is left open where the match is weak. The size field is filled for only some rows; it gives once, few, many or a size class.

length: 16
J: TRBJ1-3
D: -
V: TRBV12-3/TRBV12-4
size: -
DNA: TGTGCCAGCAGTTTTCCTTCTAGGGTTGGAGGAAACACCATATATTTT
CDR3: CASSFPSRVGGNTIYF

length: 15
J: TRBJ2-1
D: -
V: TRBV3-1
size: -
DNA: TGTGCCAGCAGCAGCCTTGGGGGGGCGGCAGGTGAGCAGTTCTTC
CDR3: CASSSLGGAAGEQFF

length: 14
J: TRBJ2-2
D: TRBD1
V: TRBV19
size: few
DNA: TGTGCCAGTAAAGGGACAGGGTCTACCGGGGAGCTGTTTTTT
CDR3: CASKGTGSTGELFF

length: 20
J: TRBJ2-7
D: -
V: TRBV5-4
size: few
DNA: TGTGCCAGCAGCTTTATGGTGGCCATCCATATGGGCGGGGTAGCCTACGAGCAGTACTTC
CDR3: CASSFMVAIHMGGVAYEQYF

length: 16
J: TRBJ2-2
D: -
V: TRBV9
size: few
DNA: TGTGCCAGCAGCCCTACCGACCGCCGGAACACCGGGGAGCTGTTTTTT
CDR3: CASSPTDRRNTGELFF

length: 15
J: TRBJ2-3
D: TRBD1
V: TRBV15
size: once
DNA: TGTGCCACCAGCAGGGACAGGGCCCAATTAGATACGCAGTATTTT
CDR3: CATSRDRAQLDTQYF

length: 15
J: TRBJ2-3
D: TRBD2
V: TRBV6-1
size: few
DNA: TGTGCCAGCAGTGGCGGGGGGGCTCTAACAGATACGCAGTATTTT
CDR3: CASSGGGALTDTQYF

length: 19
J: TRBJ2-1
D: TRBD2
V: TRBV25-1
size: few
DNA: TGTGCCAGCAACGGGGTAGGGTCTGCCAGCGGGAGCTCCTACAATGAGCAGTTCTTC
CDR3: CASNGVGSASGSSYNEQFF

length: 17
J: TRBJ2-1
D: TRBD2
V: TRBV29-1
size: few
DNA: TGCAGCGTTGAAGATCAGGGGCCTAGCGGGACTTACAATGAGCAGTTCTTC
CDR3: CSVEDQGPSGTYNEQFF

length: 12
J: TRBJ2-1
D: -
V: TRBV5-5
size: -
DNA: TGTGCCAGCAGCCCGTCGGCCTGGGAGCAGTTCTTC
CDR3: CASSPSAWEQFF

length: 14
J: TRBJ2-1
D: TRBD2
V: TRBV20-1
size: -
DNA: TGCAGTGCTAGTTCCAGCGGGGGTTACAATGAGCAGTTCTTC
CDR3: CSASSSGGYNEQFF

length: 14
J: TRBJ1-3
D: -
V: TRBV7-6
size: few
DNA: TGTGCCAGCAGCATAGGGAGCTCTGGAAACACCATATATTTT
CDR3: CASSIGSSGNTIYF

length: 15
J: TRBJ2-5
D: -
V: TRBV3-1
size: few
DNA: TGTGCCAGCAGCCACAGGGACGGCCGGGGAGCGACCCAGTACTTC
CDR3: CASSHRDGRGATQYF

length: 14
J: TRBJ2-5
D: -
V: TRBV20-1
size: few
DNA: TGCAGTGCAAGACAGCCCGGGGGAAGAGAGACCCAGTACTTC
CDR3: CSARQPGGRETQYF

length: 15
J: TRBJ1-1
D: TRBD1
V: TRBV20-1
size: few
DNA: TGCAGTGCTGGGAACATGGGACAGTTGAACACTGAAGCTTTCTTT
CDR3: CSAGNMGQLNTEAFF

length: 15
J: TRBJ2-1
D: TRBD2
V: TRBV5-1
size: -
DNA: TGCGCCAGCAGTCAGGCCGGGACTAGAAACAATGAGCAGTCCTTC
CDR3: CASSQAGTRNNEQSF

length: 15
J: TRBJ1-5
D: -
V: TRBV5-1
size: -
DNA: TGCGCCAGCAGCTTAATGCCCAGTAGCAATCAGCCCCAGCATTTT
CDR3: CASSLMPSSNQPQHF

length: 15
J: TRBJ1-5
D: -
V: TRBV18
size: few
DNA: TGTGCCAGCTCATCGGGGGAACACAGCAATCAGCCCCAGCATTTT
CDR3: CASSSGEHSNQPQHF

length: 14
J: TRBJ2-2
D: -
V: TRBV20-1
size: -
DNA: TGCAGTGCTAGACTAGTCAGGAACACCGGGGAGCTGTTTTTT
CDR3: CSARLVRNTGELFF

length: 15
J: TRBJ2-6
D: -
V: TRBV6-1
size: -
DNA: TGTGCCAGCAGTCAAGGGAGGAACGGGGCCAACGTCCTGACTTTC
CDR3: CASSQGRNGANVLTF

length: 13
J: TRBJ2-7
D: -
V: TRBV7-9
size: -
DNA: TGTGCCAGCAGCCTCTTTGGGGTATACGAGCAGTACTTC
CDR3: CASSLFGVYEQYF

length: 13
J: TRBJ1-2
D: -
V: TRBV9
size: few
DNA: TGTGCCAGCACAGCCGCCGGGAACTATGGCTACACCTTC
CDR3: CASTAAGNYGYTF

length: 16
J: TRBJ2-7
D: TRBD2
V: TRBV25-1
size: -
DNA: TGTGCCAGCAGTGACCACTCCGGGACTAGCGCTGACGAGCAGTACTTC
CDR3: CASSDHSGTSADEQYF

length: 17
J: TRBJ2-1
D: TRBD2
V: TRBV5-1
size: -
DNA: TGCGCCAGCAGCCTAGGACTAGCGGGAGGGCCAGGCAATGAGCAGTTCTTC
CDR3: CASSLGLAGGPGNEQFF

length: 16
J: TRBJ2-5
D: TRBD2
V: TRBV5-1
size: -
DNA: TGCGCCAGCAGCAAAGGACTAGCGGGGGCCCAAGAGACCCAGTACTTC
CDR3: CASSKGLAGAQETQYF

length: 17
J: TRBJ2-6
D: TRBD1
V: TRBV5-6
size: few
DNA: TGTGCCAGCAGCGAGGACAGGGATTACTCTGGGGCCAACGTCCTGACTTTC
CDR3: CASSEDRDYSGANVLTF

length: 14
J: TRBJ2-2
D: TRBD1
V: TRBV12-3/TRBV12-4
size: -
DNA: TGTGCCAGCAGGACAGGGGCGAACACCGGGGAGCTGTTTTTT
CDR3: CASRTGANTGELFF

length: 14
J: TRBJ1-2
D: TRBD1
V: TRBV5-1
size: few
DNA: TGCGCCAGCAGGCGGACAGGAGATATCTATGGCTACACCTTC
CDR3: CASRRTGDIYGYTF

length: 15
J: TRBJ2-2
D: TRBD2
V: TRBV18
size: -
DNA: TGTGCCAGCTCACCACAACGGGAGGTTACCGGGGAGCTGTTTTTT
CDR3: CASSPQREVTGELFF

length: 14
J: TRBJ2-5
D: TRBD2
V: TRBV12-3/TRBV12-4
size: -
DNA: TGTGCCAGCAGCCCGGGGGGGAACCAAGAGACCCAGTACTTC
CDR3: CASSPGGNQETQYF

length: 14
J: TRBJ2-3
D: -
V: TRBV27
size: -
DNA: TGTGCCAGCAGTTTCCTAGCGAACACAGATACGCAGTATTTT
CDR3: CASSFLANTDTQYF

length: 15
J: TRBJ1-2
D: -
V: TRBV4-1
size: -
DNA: TGCGCCAGCAGCCAAGCCAGCGGGAACCTATATGGCTACACCTTC
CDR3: CASSQASGNLYGYTF

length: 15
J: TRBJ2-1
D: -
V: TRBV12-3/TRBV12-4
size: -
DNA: TGTGCCAGCTCTAAAGGGAGGAACTCCTACAATGAGCAGTTCTTC
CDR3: CASSKGRNSYNEQFF

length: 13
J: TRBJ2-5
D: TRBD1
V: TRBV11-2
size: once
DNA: TGTGCCAGCAGCGTACAGGGGTGGGAGACCCAGTACTTC
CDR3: CASSVQGWETQYF

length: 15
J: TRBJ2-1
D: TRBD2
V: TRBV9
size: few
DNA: TGTGCCAGCAGCGGGACTAGCGGGAGTATTCGTGAGCAGTTCTTC
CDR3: CASSGTSGSIREQFF

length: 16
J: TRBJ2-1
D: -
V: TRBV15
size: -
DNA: TGTGCCACCAGCAGTCGGACAGTAAGCTCCTACAATGAGCAGTTCTTC
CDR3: CATSSRTVSSYNEQFF

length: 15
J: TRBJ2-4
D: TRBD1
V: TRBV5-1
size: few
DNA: TGCGCCAGCAGCGGCGGGACAGGGAAGGGAAACATTCAGTACTTC
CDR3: CASSGGTGKGNIQYF